One T cell receptor (beta chain) is described in this entry. These data are taken from a study of cytomegalovirus exposure and HLA in healthy donors. The V and J ends lost 6 bases and 5 bases, in that order; junction bases with no gene match: 17. The CDR3 contains 18 residues. CDR1 is LNHDA, CDR2 SQIVND, per germline (reference sequence). Generated by immunoSEQ multiplex PCR, the TCRdb table keeps only in-frame clones and is missing some. The sample shows 140,000 to 150,000 clones, less than 95% of them seen only once. The receptor comes from a man between 18 and 35 years old in good health and CMV-seropositive. This sequence joins TRBV19 and TRBJ2-7; the match to TRBD2 covers 12 bases. The material sequenced was PBMCs. Here the CDR3 reads CASSQYGRASGRDNEQYF. The CDR3 DNA follows: TGTGCCAGTAGCCAATACGGTCGGGCTAGCGGGAGGGATAACGAGCAGTACTTC.